The 27 T cell receptor beta chains listed next were all sequenced from one sample in a study of cytomegalovirus exposure and HLA in healthy donors. The PCR ran on 60 Vbeta and 13 Jbeta primers. Libraries were prepared by immunoSEQ multiplex PCR; TCRdb keeps only in-frame clonotypes and omits some of them. This sample has under 200,000 clones, with around 80% found just once. The material sequenced was PBMCs. The receptors derive from a woman in her fifties or sixties in good health and CMV-seronegative.

The rearrangement links TRBV7-3 to TRBJ2-1; D gene uncertain. Trimming took off 5 bases at V and 5 bases at J, with 7 bases between the two ends. Germline V gene lookup returns CDR1 SGHTA and CDR2 FQGTGA. The CDR3 is 12 residues long. CDR3 DNA: TGTGCCAGCAGCACCCCTAACAATGAGCAGTTCTTC. Amino acids: CASSTPNNEQFF.

This chain links TRBV6-6 with TRBJ1-1; D is unclear. The V gene's germline CDR1 is MNHNY and CDR2 SVGAGI (reference sequence). Trimming cost V 2 bases and J 0 bases, with 10 bases left between them. The CDR3 is 15 residues long. CDR3 coding DNA: TGTGCCAGCAGTTACAAGCGGGGTATGAACACTGAAGCTTTCTTT. Translating it yields CASSYKRGMNTEAFF.

The J gene is TRBJ2-5, the V gene TRBV19; D is undetermined. The CDR3 is made up of 13 amino acids. Trimming removed 3 bases from V and 5 bases from J, with 10 bases in between. Germline-derived CDR1 and CDR2 are LNHDA and SQIVND (reference sequence). CDR3 protein: CASSMSAKETQYF. CDR3 DNA sequence: TGTGCCAGTAGTATGTCAGCGAAGGAGACCCAGTACTTC.

V and J are TRBV4-3 and TRBJ2-1, with D possibly matching TRBD2 (5 bases). Trimming shortened V by 4 bases and J by 6 bases, and 19 bases separated the two germline ends. Germline CDR1 reads LGHNA; CDR2 reads YSLEER. This CDR3 is 16 amino acids long. The CDR3 sequence: CASSPEGGLVGNEQFF. The CDR3 coding sequence is TGCGCCAGCAGCCCCGAGGGTGGGTTGGTTGGCAATGAGCAGTTCTTC.

The rearrangement uses TRBV19 and TRBJ2-3; D is uncertain. Germline V gene lookup returns CDR1 LNHDA and CDR2 SQIVND (reference sequence). The CDR3 runs to 12 residues. V was shortened by 4 bases and J by 5 bases, with 7 bases between the two germline ends. CDR3 coding DNA: TGTGCCAGTAGTAAGTCCGGAGATACGCAGTATTTT. The encoded protein is CASSKSGDTQYF. Full variable domain (missing parts from reference TRBV19 and TRBJ2-3): DGGITQSPKYLFRKEGQNVTLSCEQNLNHDAMYWYRQDPGQGLRLIYYSQIVNDFQKGDIAEGYSVSREKKESFPLTVTSAQKNPTAFYLCASSKSGDTQYFGPGTRLTVL.

The chain combines TRBV7-9 with TRBJ2-1; maybe TRBD1 (7 bases). Trimming pared 5 bases from V and 13 bases from J, leaving 18 bases between. The CDR3 runs to 13 residues. From germline, CDR1 is SEHNR and CDR2 FQNEAQ (reference sequence). In DNA, the CDR3 is TGTGCCAGCAGCCCCAGGGGGGCCGAATTCCAGTTCTTC. Its translation is CASSPRGAEFQFF.

CDR3: CASSEIPVLSSSSYNEQFF. The CDR3 DNA sequence: TGTGCCAGCAGTGAGATACCTGTGCTAAGCTCGAGCTCCTACAATGAGCAGTTCTTC. The chain carries TRBV6-1 and TRBJ2-1; D ambiguous. Trimming stripped 3 bases from V and 0 bases from J, with 21 bases between. This CDR3 has 19 residues. CDR1 is MNHNS and CDR2 is SASEGT in the germline V gene.

The chain is built from TRBV5-1 and TRBJ2-1; no clear D gene. Germline loops: CDR1 SGHRS, CDR2 YFSETQ. V was cut by 0 bases and J by 2 bases, with 6 bases left in between. The CDR3 totals 14 residues. CDR3: CASSLGGAYNEQFF. The CDR3 DNA reads as TGCGCCAGCAGCTTGGGCGGTGCCTACAATGAGCAGTTCTTC.

CDR3 in DNA: TGTGCCAGCAGCCCCCCCGTAGCGGGACAGGGAATCAATGAGCAGTTCTTC. It yields the protein CASSPPVAGQGINEQFF. This chain joins TRBV9 and TRBJ2-1, with D possibly TRBD1 on 9 matching bases. Germline V gene lookup returns CDR1 SGDLS and CDR2 YYNGEE. The V and J ends lost 4 bases and 6 bases respectively, with 23 bases between them. The CDR3 runs to 17 residues. The full variable domain, with the rest looked up from reference TRBV9 and TRBJ2-1, is DSGVTQTPKHLITATGQRVTLRCSPRSGDLSVYWYQQSLDQGLQFLIQYYNGEERAKGNILERFSAQQFPDLHSELNLSSLELGDSALYFCASSPPVAGQGINEQFFGPGTRLTVL.

The J gene is TRBJ1-2, the V gene TRBV7-2, with unresolved D. The germline CDR1 and CDR2 sequences are SGHTA and FQGNSA. Trimming shortened V by 5 bases and J by 1 base, and 5 bases separated the two germline ends. This CDR3 has 12 residues. In DNA, the CDR3 is TGTGCCAGCAGCCTAAATAACTATGGCTACACCTTC. This codes for CASSLNNYGYTF.

V and J are TRBV4-1 and TRBJ1-5; D is unresolved. The V end was cut by 4 bases, the J end by 4 bases, with 23 bases between. In germline, CDR1 is MGHRA, CDR2 YSYEKL. This CDR3 has 18 residues. The CDR3 region has the DNA TGCGCCAGCAGCCTGAGCGGGCAGCTGATAGGCGGAAATCAGCCCCAGCATTTT. The encoded protein is CASSLSGQLIGGNQPQHF.

V gene TRBV6-6 combines with J gene TRBJ2-1, with D possibly being TRBD2 (5 bases). CDR3 length: 14 amino acids. V was pared by 6 bases and J by 6 bases, with 15 bases between. CDR1 and CDR2 from the germline V gene are MNHNY and SVGAGI (reference sequence). The CDR3 sequence: CASRLPVAGNEQFF. CDR3 nucleotide sequence: TGTGCCAGCAGACTACCAGTGGCGGGCAATGAGCAGTTCTTC.

This clone was seen once. This chain links TRBV4-2 with TRBJ2-5; 7 bases are shared with TRBD2. Trimming at V came to 5 bases and at J to 2 bases, leaving 8 bases not matched to a gene. CDR1 is LGHNA and CDR2 is YNFKEQ in the germline V gene. The CDR3 extends over 15 amino acids. The CDR3 protein is CASSSSGGRQETQYF. The CDR3 nucleotides are TGTGCCAGCAGCTCCTCCGGGGGGAGACAAGAGACCCAGTACTTC.

Regarding this clone: The junction differs from germline at one of its ends, possibly a read error. Other DNA sequences within the sample encode an identical CDR3. V usage is TRBV4-1 and J usage is TRBJ1-1, with 7 bases aligning to TRBD1. This CDR3 region has 16 residues. Germline CDR1 is MGHRA and CDR2 is YSYEKL. The CDR3 nucleotides read TGCGCCAGCAGCCAAATACCGACCAGGGGGGACACTGAAGCCTTCTTT. Translated: CASSQIPTRGDTEAFF.

The chain joins TRBV28 to TRBJ2-3, with 8 positions matching TRBD2. Germline V gene sequence: CDR1 MDHEN, CDR2 SYDVKM. CDR3 length: 17 residues. V was pared by 2 bases and J by 2 bases, with 9 bases of the junction left unmatched. CDR3 nucleotides: TGTGCCAGCAGTTTACAACCGGGACTAGGAAACACAGATACGCAGTATTTT. Its protein product is CASSLQPGLGNTDTQYF.

This clone was observed a few times. Written as DNA, the CDR3 is TGTGCCAGCCGGACAGGGACCTACGAGCAGTACTTC. Translated, it gives CASRTGTYEQYF. The rearrangement uses TRBV28 and TRBJ2-7; 8 nucleotides match TRBD1. The CDR3 is made up of 12 amino acids. Germline V lookup: CDR1 MDHEN, CDR2 SYDVKM. V shed 8 bases and J 2 bases; nucleotides not matched to a gene: 2. The variable domain in full, with the rest retrieved from reference TRBV28 and TRBJ2-7, is DVKVTQSSRYLVKRTGEKVFLECVQDMDHENMFWYRQDPGLGLRLIYFSYDVKMKEKGDIPEGYSVSREKKERFSLILESASTNQTSMYLCASRTGTYEQYFGPGTRLTVT.

This chain joins TRBV27 and TRBJ2-7; TRBD1 is a possible D gene (5 bases). The CDR3 extends over 12 amino acids. Germline V gene lookup returns CDR1 MNHEY and CDR2 SMNVEV (reference sequence). V was clipped by 3 bases and J by 6 bases, with 9 bases between them. The CDR3 is CASSLDNSEQYF. The DNA for the CDR3 is TGTGCCAGCAGTTTGGACAACAGCGAGCAGTACTTC.

The CDR3 sequence: CASSFPRDRGGETQYF. In DNA form, the CDR3 reads TGTGCCAGCAGCTTCCCCCGGGACAGGGGGGGGGAGACCCAGTACTTC. The rearrangement uses TRBV7-6 and TRBJ2-5, with 11 bases that match TRBD1. The CDR3 spans 16 residues. Trimming cost V 3 bases and J 5 bases; bases outside gene matches: 8. Germline V gene lookup returns CDR1 SGHVS and CDR2 FNYEAQ.

The chain couples TRBV7-3 to TRBJ2-3, with D unclear. Germline V gene sequence: CDR1 SGHTA, CDR2 FQGTGA. The CDR3 is made up of 13 amino acids. V was clipped by 1 base and J by 6 bases, with 8 bases between them. Here the CDR3 DNA reads TGTGCCAGCAGCTTAAATCACTTTGATACGCAGTATTTT. Translation: CASSLNHFDTQYF.

This clone was recorded only once. The sample holds other DNA sequences that translate to the same CDR3. V and J are TRBV11-3 and TRBJ2-2, with D possibly being TRBD1 (8 bases). Germline-derived CDR1 and CDR2 are SGHNT and YENEEA. This CDR3 has 16 residues. V lost 5 bases and J lost 5, with 18 bases in between. CDR3 coding DNA: TGTGCCAGCAGCATCCGGACAGGGCGGGGGACCGGGGAGCTGTTTTTT. This encodes CASSIRTGRGTGELFF.

The gene calls are TRBV15 and TRBJ2-5, with 7 bases fitting TRBD2. The CDR3 contains 14 residues. Unmatched junction bases numbered 3, after V lost 3 bases and J lost 2 bases. The germline CDR1 and CDR2 sequences are LNHNV and YYDKDF (reference sequence). CDR3 sequence reads: CATSSGTIQETQYF. DNA for the CDR3: TGTGCCACCAGCAGCGGGACTATACAAGAGACCCAGTACTTC.

The rearrangement links TRBV11-3 to TRBJ2-1; D is possibly TRBD2 (6 bases). The germline V gene encodes CDR1 SGHNT and CDR2 YENEEA. V gave up 1 base and J gave up 5 bases, with 12 bases separating them. CDR3 size: 15 residues. The CDR3 coding sequence is TGTGCCAGCAGCTTAGCTTCGGGGGAAAACAATGAGCAGTTCTTC. Its protein product is CASSLASGENNEQFF.

This chain links TRBV5-1 with TRBJ2-7; 11 nucleotides align to TRBD2. This CDR3 contains 15 residues. Germline CDR1 is SGHRS and CDR2 is YFSETQ. The V and J ends lost 1 base and 3 bases, in that order; junction bases with no gene match: 3. As DNA, the CDR3 is TGCGCCAGCAGCTTGTCCGGGACTAGCGGCTACGAGCAGTACTTC. This gives the protein CASSLSGTSGYEQYF.

This clone was counted between two and nine times. The chain couples TRBV11-2 to TRBJ2-1; 9 bases agree with TRBD1. Germline V gene sequence: CDR1 SGHAT, CDR2 FQNNGV. The CDR3 has 12 residues. After removal of 5 bases from V and 15 bases from J, the junction contained 8 bases not matched to a gene. The CDR3 DNA is TGTGCCAGCAGCGCTGGACAGGGGATTCTGTTCTTC. Translated, it gives CASSAGQGILFF.

V and J are TRBV28 and TRBJ1-1; 7 bases match TRBD1. The CDR3 is 12 residues long. CDR1 and CDR2 from the germline V gene are MDHEN and SYDVKM. Unmatched junction bases numbered 4, after V lost 7 bases and J lost 5 bases. Written as DNA, the CDR3 is TGTGCCAGCACCATGACAGGGACTGAAGCTTTCTTT. As protein: CASTMTGTEAFF.

This sequence joins TRBV7-9 and TRBJ1-6; no firm D call. The CDR3 is made up of 12 amino acids. The germline V gene has CDR1 SEHNR and CDR2 FQNEAQ (reference sequence). V shed 3 bases and J shed 10 bases, with 7 bases lying between them. This CDR3 is CASSLSRSPLHF. The CDR3 nucleotides read TGTGCCAGCAGCTTGTCGCGGTCACCCCTCCACTTT.

The chain links TRBV11-3 to TRBJ2-7; perhaps TRBD1 as D (5 bases). CDR3 length: 15 amino acids. With 1 base removed from V and 0 bases from J, the gap between germline ends came to 10 bases. The germline V gene has CDR1 SGHNT and CDR2 YENEEA. The CDR3 loop reads CASSLGGASSYEQYF. The CDR3 DNA reads TGTGCCAGCAGCTTAGGTGGGGCGAGCTCCTACGAGCAGTACTTC.